This T cell receptor (beta chain) was obtained from a study of cytomegalovirus exposure and HLA in healthy donors. Study outcomes and limitations: There were 150 to 200 TCR beta chains listed as cytomegalovirus-associated. Per published accounts, TCR beta sequences correctly predicted the HLA-A and HLA-B alleles of most subjects.

For this clone: Antigen unknown.

This CDR3 has 17 residues. Germline V gene data show CDR1 as SGHAT and CDR2 as FQNNGV. The V and J ends lost 5 bases and 5 bases, in that order; junction bases with no gene match: 17. 13 Jbeta primers and 60 Vbeta primers were used for the PCR. Original processing notes: The count from a later analysis was 79 million or so unique TCR beta chains, approximately 9.9 million of them shared. Some clones are missing from TCRdb's copy, which holds only in-frame ones; the method was immunoSEQ multiplex PCR. V, J and clone size reflect that table, while D and trimming were determined from the DNA. The sample lists approximately 220,000 clones, more than 65% occurring once.

This clonotype originated in a woman between 25 and 40 years old in good health and CMV-seronegative. Sequenced input: PBMCs. The chain recombines TRBV11-2 with TRBJ2-5; 7 bases are a match to TRBD2. The CDR3 DNA follows: TGTGCCAGCAGCCGGTGGGGCGGGAGTAGTGGTGAGGAGACCCAGTACTTC. Residues: CASSRWGGSSGEETQYF.